This T cell receptor beta chain was recorded in a study of persistence of HIV-infected CD4 T cells. For the study at large: Donors had been on suppressive ART for a median of 8 years.

The libraries were made with immunoSEQ version 4 in survey mode. Method: immunoSEQ multiplex PCR; TCRdb's copy keeps in-frame clones and lacks some. The sample has tens of thousands of clones; roughly 90% are singletons. Germline values: CDR1 SEHNR, CDR2 FQNEAQ (reference sequence). The CDR3 totals 14 residues. Between the trimmed V and J ends, which lost 2 bases and 4 bases, there was a span of 11 bases. In the case of this clone: Its antigen is not identified.

Nonspecific anti-CD3/anti-CD28 bead stimulation represents the broad CD4+ T cell repertoire. Responding CD4+ T cells were sorted by upregulation of both CD40 ligand and CD69. This chain uses TRBV7-9 with TRBJ1-1; D unresolved. The source is an adult man with HIV who was CMV-seropositive. Sequenced here: CD4+ T cells sorted from PBMCs after 18-hour stimulation, sampled from a patient who received antiretroviral therapy. The CDR3 is CASSLNNGGTEAFF. The CDR3, as DNA: TGTGCCAGCAGCTTAAACAACGGCGGCACTGAAGCTTTCTTT.